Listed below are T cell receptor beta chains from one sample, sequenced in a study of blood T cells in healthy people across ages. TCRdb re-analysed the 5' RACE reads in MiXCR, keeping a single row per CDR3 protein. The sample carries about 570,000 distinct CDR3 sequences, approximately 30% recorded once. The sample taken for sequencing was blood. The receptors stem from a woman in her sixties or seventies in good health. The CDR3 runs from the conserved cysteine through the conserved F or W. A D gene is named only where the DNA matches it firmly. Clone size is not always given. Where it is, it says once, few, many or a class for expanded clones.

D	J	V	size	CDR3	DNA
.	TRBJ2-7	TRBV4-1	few	CASSRDGEGILYEQYF	TGCGCCAGCAGCCGAGATGGCGAGGGAATTCTTTACGAGCAGTACTTC
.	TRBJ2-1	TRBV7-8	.	CASSFRGGAAYNEQFF	TGTGCCAGCAGCTTTCGGGGCGGGGCAGCCTACAATGAGCAGTTCTTC
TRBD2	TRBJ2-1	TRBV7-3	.	CASSQSGGAPYNEQFF	TGTGCCAGCAGCCAAAGCGGGGGGGCCCCCTACAATGAGCAGTTCTTC
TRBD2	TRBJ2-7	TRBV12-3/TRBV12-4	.	CASSQLAGGTYEQYF	TGTGCCAGCAGTCAACTAGCGGGAGGTACATACGAGCAGTACTTC
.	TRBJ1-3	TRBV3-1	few	CASSQESHRGTHSGNTIYF	TGTGCCAGCAGCCAAGAAAGCCACCGTGGGACACACTCTGGAAACACCATATATTTT
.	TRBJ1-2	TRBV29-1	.	CSVEPSGVRGYTF	TGCAGCGTTGAACCCAGCGGGGTGCGGGGCTACACCTTC
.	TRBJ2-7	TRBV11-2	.	CASSPGTPARYEQYF	TGTGCCAGCAGCCCCGGGACTCCCGCCCGCTACGAGCAGTACTTC
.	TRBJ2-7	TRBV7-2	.	CASSLGGYGHEQYF	TGTGCCAGCAGCTTAGGGGGGTATGGGCACGAGCAGTACTTC
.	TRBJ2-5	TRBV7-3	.	CASSPDGARQETQYF	TGTGCCAGCAGCCCCGATGGGGCACGGCAAGAGACCCAGTACTTC
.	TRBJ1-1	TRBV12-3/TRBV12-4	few	CASSPDLPGTEAFF	TGTGCCAGCAGTCCGGACCTCCCAGGTACTGAAGCTTTCTTT
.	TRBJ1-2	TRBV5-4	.	CASSLAGRSANYGYTF	TGTGCCAGCAGCTTGGCCGGTCGCAGTGCTAACTATGGCTACACCTTC
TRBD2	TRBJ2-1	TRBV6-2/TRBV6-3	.	CASIPPRLAGSSYNERFF	TGTGCCAGCATTCCCCCCAGACTAGCGGGGAGCTCCTACAATGAGCGGTTCTTC
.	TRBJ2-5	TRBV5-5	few	CASGPRQQETQYF	TGTGCCAGCGGCCCCCGACAGCAAGAGACCCAGTACTTC
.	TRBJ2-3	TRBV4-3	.	CASSLRDPSQDTQYF	TGCGCCAGCAGCCTCCGGGACCCTTCCCAAGATACGCAGTATTTT
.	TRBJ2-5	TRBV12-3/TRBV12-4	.	CASSFPGRLNPGTQYF	TGTGCCAGCAGTTTTCCTGGACGCCTAAACCCAGGGACCCAGTACTTC
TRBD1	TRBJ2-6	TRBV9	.	CASSPKGGTGVGTGANVLTF	TGTGCCAGCAGCCCGAAAGGGGGAACAGGGGTTGGAACTGGGGCCAACGTCCTGACTTTC
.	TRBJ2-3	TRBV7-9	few	CASSLPMAAPPGGLTDTQYF	TGTGCCAGCAGCCTCCCTATGGCCGCCCCCCCAGGGGGACTCACAGATACGCAGTATTTT
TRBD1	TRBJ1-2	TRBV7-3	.	CASSPDRVGDYGYTF	TGTGCCAGCAGCCCCGACAGGGTGGGCGACTATGGCTACACCTTC
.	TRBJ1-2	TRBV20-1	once	CSARDAENYGYTF	TGCAGTGCTAGAGACGCAGAAAACTATGGCTACACCTTC
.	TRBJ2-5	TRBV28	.	CASSPDIPRETQCF	TGTGCCAGCAGCCCTGACATTCCCCGAGAGACCCAGTGCTTC
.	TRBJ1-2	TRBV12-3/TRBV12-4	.	CASSREVGAGYTF	TGTGCCAGCTCGAGGGAGGTGGGAGCGGGCTACACCTTC
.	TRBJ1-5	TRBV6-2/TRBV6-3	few	CASSYPRGSNQPQHF	TGTGCCAGCAGTTACCCCAGGGGAAGCAATCAGCCCCAGCATTTT
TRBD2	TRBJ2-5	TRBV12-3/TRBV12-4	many	CASSPRVTSGAETQYF	TGTGCCAGCAGTCCCCGAGTGACTAGCGGGGCCGAGACCCAGTACTTC
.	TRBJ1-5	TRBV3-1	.	CASSLSDRRNQPQHF	TGTGCCAGCAGCCTCTCGGACCGACGGAATCAGCCCCAGCATTTT
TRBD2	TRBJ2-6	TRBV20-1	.	CSARPLAGNNVLTF	TGCAGTGCTAGACCCCTAGCGGGGAACAACGTCCTGACTTTC
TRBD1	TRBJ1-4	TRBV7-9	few	CASSLITGQEREKLFF	TGTGCCAGCAGTCTAATCACGGGACAGGAGAGGGAAAAACTGTTTTTT
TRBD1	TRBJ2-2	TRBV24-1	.	CATSDPRQGTGELFF	TGTGCCACCAGTGATCCGCGACAGGGGACCGGGGAGCTGTTTTTT
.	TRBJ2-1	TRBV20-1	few	CSAKGGSSYNEQFF	TGCAGTGCAAAAGGAGGGAGCTCCTACAATGAGCAGTTCTTC
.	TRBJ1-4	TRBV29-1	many	CSVGTTQKEKLFF	TGCAGCGTCGGGACAACTCAAAAGGAAAAACTGTTTTTT
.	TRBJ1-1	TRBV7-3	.	CASSLMSGYGEAFF	TGTGCCAGCAGCTTAATGAGCGGGTACGGTGAAGCTTTCTTT
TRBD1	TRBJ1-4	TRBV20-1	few	CSAWDSSNEKLFF	TGCAGCGCATGGGACAGCTCTAATGAAAAACTGTTTTTT
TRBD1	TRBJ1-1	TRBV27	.	CASSLRPAGTGSGAFF	TGTGCCAGCAGTTTAAGGCCGGCCGGGACAGGGAGTGGAGCTTTCTTT
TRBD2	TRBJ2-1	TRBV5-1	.	CASSLGGTSGNEQFF	TGCGCCAGCAGCTTGGGGGGGACTAGCGGCAATGAGCAGTTCTTC
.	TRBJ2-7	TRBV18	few	CASSQGRASYEQYF	TGTGCCAGCTCACAAGGCAGGGCCTCCTACGAGCAGTACTTC
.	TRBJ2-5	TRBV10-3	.	CAISANNKETQYF	TGTGCCATCAGCGCGAACAATAAAGAGACCCAGTACTTC
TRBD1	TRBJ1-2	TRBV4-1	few	CASSQPTGGRLGGYTF	TGCGCCAGCAGCCAACCGACAGGGGGAAGATTGGGAGGCTACACCTTC
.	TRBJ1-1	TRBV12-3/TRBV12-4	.	CASSYNLNTEAFF	TGTGCCAGCAGTTATAACCTGAACACTGAAGCTTTCTTT
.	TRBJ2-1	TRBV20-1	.	CSARNGEGQFF	TGCAGTGCTAGAAACGGGGAAGGGCAGTTCTTC